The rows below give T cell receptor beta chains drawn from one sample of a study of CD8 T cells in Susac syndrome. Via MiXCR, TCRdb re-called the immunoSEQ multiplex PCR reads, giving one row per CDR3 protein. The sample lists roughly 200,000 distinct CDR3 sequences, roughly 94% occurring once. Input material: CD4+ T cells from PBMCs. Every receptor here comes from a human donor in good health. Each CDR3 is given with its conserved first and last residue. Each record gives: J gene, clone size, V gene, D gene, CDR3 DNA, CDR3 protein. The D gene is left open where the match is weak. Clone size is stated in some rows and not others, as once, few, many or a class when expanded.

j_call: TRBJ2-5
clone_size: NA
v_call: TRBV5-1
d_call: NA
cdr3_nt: TGCGCCAGCAGCGGAACCACGGAGACCCAGTACTTC
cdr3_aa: CASSGTTETQYF

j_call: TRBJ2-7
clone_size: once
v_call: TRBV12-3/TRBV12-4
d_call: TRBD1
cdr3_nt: TGTGCCAGCAGTTTGTGGACAGGGGCCTACGAGCAGTACTTC
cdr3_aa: CASSLWTGAYEQYF

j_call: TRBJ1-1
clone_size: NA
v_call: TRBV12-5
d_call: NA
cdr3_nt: TGTGCTAGTGGTTTGTGGGCAGGTGAAGCTTTCTTT
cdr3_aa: CASGLWAGEAFF

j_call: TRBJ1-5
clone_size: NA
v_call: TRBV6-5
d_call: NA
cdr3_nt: TGTGCCAGCAGTAATAGTTACAGGGAGCTCCAGCATTTT
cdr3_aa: CASSNSYRELQHF

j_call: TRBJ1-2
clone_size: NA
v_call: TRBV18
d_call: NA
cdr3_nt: TGTGCCAGCTCACCGGGTGGGACCTATGGCTACACCTTC
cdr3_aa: CASSPGGTYGYTF

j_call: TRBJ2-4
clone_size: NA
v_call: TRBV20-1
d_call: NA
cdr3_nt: TGCAGTGCTGGCACCACTAGTGTTAACATTCAGTACTTC
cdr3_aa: CSAGTTSVNIQYF

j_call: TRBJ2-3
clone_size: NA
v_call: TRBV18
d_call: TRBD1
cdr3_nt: TGTGCCAGCTCACGGCGACAGGGGACCACAGATACGCAGTATTTT
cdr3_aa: CASSRRQGTTDTQYF

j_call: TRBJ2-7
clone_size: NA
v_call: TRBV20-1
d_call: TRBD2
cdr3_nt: TGCAGTGCTAGAGCGCCAGCGGGGGGGCGGCACGAGCAGTACTTC
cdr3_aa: CSARAPAGGRHEQYF

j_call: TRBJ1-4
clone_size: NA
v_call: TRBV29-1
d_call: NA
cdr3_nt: TGCAGCGTTGAGGGGAATAATGAAAAACTGTTTTTT
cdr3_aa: CSVEGNNEKLFF

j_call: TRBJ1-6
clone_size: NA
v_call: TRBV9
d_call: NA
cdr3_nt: TGTGCCAGCAGCGTATTAGGTTCACCCCTCCACTTT
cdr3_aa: CASSVLGSPLHF

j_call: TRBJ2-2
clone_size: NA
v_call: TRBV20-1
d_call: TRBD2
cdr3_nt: TGCAGTGCTGACGGACTAGCGGGAATGAACACCGGGGAGCTGTTTTTT
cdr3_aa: CSADGLAGMNTGELFF

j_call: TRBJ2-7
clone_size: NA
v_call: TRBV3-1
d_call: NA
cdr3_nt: TGTGCCAGCAGCCAAGGACTTCCAGGATCCTACGAGCAGTACTTC
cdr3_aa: CASSQGLPGSYEQYF

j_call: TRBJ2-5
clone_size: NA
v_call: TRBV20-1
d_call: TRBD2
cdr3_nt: TGCAGTGCCTCGTTGGCGGGGGGTCTAGCCCAGTACTTC
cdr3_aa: CSASLAGGLAQYF

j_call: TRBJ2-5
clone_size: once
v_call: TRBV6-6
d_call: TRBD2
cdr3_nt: TGTGCCAGCACGGGGGGACTAGCGGAAGTCCAAGAGACCCAGTACTTC
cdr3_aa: CASTGGLAEVQETQYF

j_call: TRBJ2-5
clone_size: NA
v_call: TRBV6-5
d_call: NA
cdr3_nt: TGTGCCAGCAGCCGACAGAGCTGGGAGACCCAGTACTTC
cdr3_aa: CASSRQSWETQYF

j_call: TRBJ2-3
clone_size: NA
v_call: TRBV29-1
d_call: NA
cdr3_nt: TGCAGCGTTGATGGCGGGCGCACAGATACGCAGTATTTT
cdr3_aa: CSVDGGRTDTQYF

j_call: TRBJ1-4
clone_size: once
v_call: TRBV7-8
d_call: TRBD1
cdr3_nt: TGTGCCAGCAGCTGGGGGACAGGGCTCGAAAAACTGTTTTTT
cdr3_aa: CASSWGTGLEKLFF

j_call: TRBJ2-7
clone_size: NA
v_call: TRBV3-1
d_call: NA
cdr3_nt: TGTGCCAGCAGCCAGCGACGCCGAAGTAGCTCTTTTTACGAGCAGTACTTC
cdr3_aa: CASSQRRRSSSFYEQYF

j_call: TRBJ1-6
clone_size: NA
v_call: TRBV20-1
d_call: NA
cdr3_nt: TGCAGTGCTAGAGATCGGGCAGCCGGTAATTCACCCCTCCACTTT
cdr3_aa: CSARDRAAGNSPLHF

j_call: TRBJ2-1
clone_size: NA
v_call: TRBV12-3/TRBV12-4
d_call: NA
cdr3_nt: TGTGCCAGCAGTTTACTCCCCCCGGGGAATGAGCAGTTCTTC
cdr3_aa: CASSLLPPGNEQFF

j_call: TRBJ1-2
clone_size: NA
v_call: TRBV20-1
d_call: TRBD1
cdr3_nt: TGCAGTGCTAGAGATTTTCGGACCTACAGGGGCTATGGCTACACCTTC
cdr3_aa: CSARDFRTYRGYGYTF

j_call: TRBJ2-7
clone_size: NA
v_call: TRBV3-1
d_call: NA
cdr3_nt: TGTGCCAGCAGCCAAGACGGGCCTCGAAGTGAGCAGTACTTC
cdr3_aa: CASSQDGPRSEQYF

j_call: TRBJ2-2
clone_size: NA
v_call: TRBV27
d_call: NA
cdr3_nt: TGTGCCAGCAGTTCCTGGGCCGGTGACGGGGAGCTGTTTTTT
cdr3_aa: CASSSWAGDGELFF

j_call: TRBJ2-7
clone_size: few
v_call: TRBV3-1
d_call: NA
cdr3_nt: TGTGCCAGCAGCTACAGGGATCTGGAGCAGTACTTC
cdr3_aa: CASSYRDLEQYF

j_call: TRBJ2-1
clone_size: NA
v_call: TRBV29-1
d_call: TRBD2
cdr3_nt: TGCAGCGCCTCCGGCGCGGTAGCGGGAGAATCGGGTGAGCAGTTCTTC
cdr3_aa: CSASGAVAGESGEQFF

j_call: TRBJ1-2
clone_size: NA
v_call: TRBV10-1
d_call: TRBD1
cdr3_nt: TGCGCCAGCCGTTTTGGCAGGGGGGAAGTCCGCATTCTAAATGGCTACACCTTC
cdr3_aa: CASRFGRGEVRILNGYTF

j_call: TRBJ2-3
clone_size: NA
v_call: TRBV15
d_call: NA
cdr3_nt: TGTGCCACCAGCAGAGATCAGGACCAAGGGGTGGATACGCAGTATTTT
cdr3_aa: CATSRDQDQGVDTQYF

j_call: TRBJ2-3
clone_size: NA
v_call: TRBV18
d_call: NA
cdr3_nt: TGTGCCAGCTCACGAGAGCCGATAGGACTTACAGATACGCAGTATTTT
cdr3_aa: CASSREPIGLTDTQYF

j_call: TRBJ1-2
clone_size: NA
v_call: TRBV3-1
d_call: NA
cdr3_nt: TGTGCCAGCAGCCAGCACAACAGGGTACGAGATAACTATGGCTACACCTTC
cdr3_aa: CASSQHNRVRDNYGYTF

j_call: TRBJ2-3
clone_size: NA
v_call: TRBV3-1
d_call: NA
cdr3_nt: TGTGCCAGCAGCCTTAATGCAGATACGCAGTATTTT
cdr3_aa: CASSLNADTQYF

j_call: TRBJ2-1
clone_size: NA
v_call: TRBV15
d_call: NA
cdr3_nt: TGTGCCACCAGAGAGTCCCTAGGCCCCAATGAGCAGTTCTTC
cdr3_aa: CATRESLGPNEQFF

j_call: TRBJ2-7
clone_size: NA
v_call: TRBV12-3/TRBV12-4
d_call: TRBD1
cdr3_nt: TGTGCCAGCAGTCAGACAGGGGGCCCCTACGAGCAGTACTTC
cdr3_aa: CASSQTGGPYEQYF

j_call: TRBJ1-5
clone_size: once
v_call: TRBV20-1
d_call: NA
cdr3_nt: TGCAGTGCTAGAGGTGGCCTGGGAAATCAGCCCCAGCATTTT
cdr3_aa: CSARGGLGNQPQHF

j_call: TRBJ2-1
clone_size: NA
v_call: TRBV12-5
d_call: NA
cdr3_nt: TGTGCTAGTGGTTTGGCAGCGAGTGCCTACAATGAGCAGTTCTTC
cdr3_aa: CASGLAASAYNEQFF

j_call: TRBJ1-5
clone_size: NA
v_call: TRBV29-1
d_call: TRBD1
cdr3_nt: TGCAGCGTTGCCAGGGGGGTCGGCAATCAGCCCCAGCATTTT
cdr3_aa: CSVARGVGNQPQHF

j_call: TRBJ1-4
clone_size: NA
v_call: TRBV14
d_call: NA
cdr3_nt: TGTGCCAGCAGCCAGGATTTGGGCGAAAAACTGTTTTTT
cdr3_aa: CASSQDLGEKLFF

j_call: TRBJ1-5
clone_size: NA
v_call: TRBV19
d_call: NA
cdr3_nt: TGTGCCAGTAGTATTTCCTCGTTTAGCAATCAGCCCCAGCATTTT
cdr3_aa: CASSISSFSNQPQHF

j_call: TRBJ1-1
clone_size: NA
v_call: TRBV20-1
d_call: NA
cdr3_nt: TGCAGTGCTCTACCAAGGGGAGTGTTGGTTTCGGCTTTCTTT
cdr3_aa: CSALPRGVLVSAFF

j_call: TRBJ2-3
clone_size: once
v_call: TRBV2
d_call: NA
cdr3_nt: TGTGCCAGCAGTGAAGCGGGCCTAGGGTCAGATACGCAGTATTTT
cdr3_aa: CASSEAGLGSDTQYF

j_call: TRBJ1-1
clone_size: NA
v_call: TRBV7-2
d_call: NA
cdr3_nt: TGTGCCAGCAGCTTTACAAGGAACACTGAAGCTTTCTTT
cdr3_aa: CASSFTRNTEAFF

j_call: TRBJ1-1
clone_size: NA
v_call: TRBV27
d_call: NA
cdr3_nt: TGTGCCAGCAGCCTCGTATTCGAGACTGAAGCTTTCTTT
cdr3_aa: CASSLVFETEAFF

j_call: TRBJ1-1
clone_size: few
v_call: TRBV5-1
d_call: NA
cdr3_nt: TGCGCCAGCAGCAAAGGAGGCGGTGAGAACACTGAAGCTTTCTTT
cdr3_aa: CASSKGGGENTEAFF

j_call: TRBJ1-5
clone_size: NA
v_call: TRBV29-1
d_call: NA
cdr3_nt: TGCAGCGTTGGGACAAGGAATCAGCCCCAGCATTTT
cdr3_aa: CSVGTRNQPQHF

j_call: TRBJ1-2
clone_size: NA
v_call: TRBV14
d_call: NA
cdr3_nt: TGTGCCAGCAGCCAAGCGGGAGTCTACACCTTC
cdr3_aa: CASSQAGVYTF

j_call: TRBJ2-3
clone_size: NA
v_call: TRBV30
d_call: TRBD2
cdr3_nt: TGTGCCTGGGATCTAGCGGGAATAGAAGATACGCAGTATTTT
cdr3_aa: CAWDLAGIEDTQYF

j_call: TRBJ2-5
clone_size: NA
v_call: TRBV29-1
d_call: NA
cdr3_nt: TGCAGCGTTGCCCCCATTGGGGAGACCCAGTACTTC
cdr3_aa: CSVAPIGETQYF